The 24 T cell receptor beta chains below all came from one sample that was sequenced in a study of T cells in Graves' hyperthyroidism and ophthalmopathy. TCR beta CDR3 regions were amplified from RNA transcripts. First-round RT-PCR targeting the TCR CDR3 was performed with the HTBI primer set. From the multiplex PCR reads, TCRdb called clonotypes with MiXCR, one entry per CDR3 protein. The table records a few hundred thousand distinct CDR3 sequences, more than 15% of them present only once. The source material was blood. The receptors come from a woman in her thirties or forties with Graves' ophthalmopathy.

The J gene is TRBJ1-1, the V gene TRBV10-3; TRBD1 matches 9 bases. Germline-derived CDR1 and CDR2 are ENHRY and SYGVKD. The V gene end was trimmed by 3 bases and the J gene end by 2 bases; junction bases not matched to a gene: 7. The CDR3 runs 16 residues. The CDR3 DNA sequence: TGTGCCATCAGTGATCCACCGGGACAGGGAAACACTGAAGCTTTCTTT. Protein: CAISDPPGQGNTEAFF.

At least ten counts were recorded for this clonotype. This sequence joins TRBV20-1 and TRBJ1-6, with a weak D call TRBD1 (6 bases). Per the germline V gene, CDR1 is DFQATT and CDR2 is SNEGSKA (reference sequence). V was trimmed by 6 bases and J by 8 bases, leaving 11 bases between them. The CDR3 length is 12 residues. This CDR3 is CSAGQTDSPLHF. For the CDR3, the DNA is TGCAGTGCAGGACAGACCGATTCACCCCTCCACTTT.

This clonotype was recorded many times. The chain joins TRBV6-1 to TRBJ2-3; the D gene could be TRBD1 or TRBD2 (6 bases each). V lost 2 bases, J lost 2 bases, and 14 bases lay in between. Germline V CDR1 and CDR2: MNHNS, SASEGT. There are 16 residues in the CDR3. CDR3 amino acids: CASSELGGLDTDTQYF. DNA of the CDR3: TGTGCCAGCAGTGAACTGGGGGGCTTGGACACAGATACGCAGTATTTT.

On this clonotype itself: A junction boundary mismatches the germline segment, possibly from a read error. The rearrangement links TRBV5-1 to TRBJ2-2, with D perhaps given as TRBD1 or TRBD2 (6 bases each). Germline values: CDR1 SGHRS, CDR2 YFSETQ. There are 15 residues in the CDR3. The CDR3 sequence: CASSLPGASTRELFF. CDR3 nucleotides: TGCGCCAGCAGCTTACCGGGGGCCTCCACCAGGGAGCTGTTTTTT.

This clonotype was seen at least ten times. The rearrangement uses TRBV5-1 and TRBJ2-5; no definite D call. Germline V gene sequence: CDR1 SGHRS, CDR2 YFSETQ. The CDR3 spans 15 residues. The germline V and J ends were trimmed by 7 bases and 5 bases, with 21 bases remaining between them. The chain's CDR3 is CASSLLRPQVETQYF. For the CDR3, the DNA is TGCGCCAGCTCCCTCCTCAGGCCCCAGGTTGAGACCCAGTACTTC.

This clonotype was observed once. The chain couples TRBV2 to TRBJ1-2; 11 bases line up with TRBD1. V trimming: 6 bases; J trimming: 2 bases; junction bases outside the gene matches: 2. The germline gives CDR1 SNHLY, CDR2 FYNNEI. The CDR3 consists of 14 residues. The CDR3 nucleotides read TGTGCCAGCAGAGGACAGGGGGCGAACTATGGCTACACCTTC. It is translated as CASRGQGANYGYTF.

The sample holds many counts of this clonotype. This chain connects TRBV3-1 to TRBJ1-6, with D maybe TRBD1 (5 bases). V was pared by 3 bases and J by 7 bases, with 16 bases between. This CDR3 has 16 amino acids. Germline V gene lookup returns CDR1 LGHDT and CDR2 YNNKEL (reference sequence). The CDR3 DNA sequence: TGTGCCAGCAGCCAGGGGTCGGGGCGCCGGAATTCACCCCTCCACTTT. It codes for CASSQGSGRRNSPLHF. The full variable domain, with the rest looked up from reference TRBV3-1 and TRBJ1-6, is DTAVSQTPKYLVTQMGNDKSIKCEQNLGHDTMYWYKQDSKKFLKIMFSYNNKELIINETVPNRFSPKSPDKAHLNLHINSLELGDSAVYFCASSQGSGRRNSPLHFGNGTRLTVT.

Turning to this clonotype: This could be a read error, since a much larger clone is one nucleotide away. V gene TRBV12-3 or TRBV12-4 combines with J gene TRBJ2-2; D is unresolved. Trimming cost V 3 bases and J 0 bases, with 5 bases left between them. The CDR3 is 14 residues long. The CDR3 nucleotides read TGTGCCAGCAGTTTTGGGTCGAACACCGGGGAGCTGTTTTTT. It encodes CASSFGSNTGELFF.

The table lists this clonotype with many counts. The chain is built from TRBV30 and TRBJ1-1; D gene ambiguous. The V end lost 3 bases, the J end lost 5 bases, and 13 bases lay between the germline ends. There are 13 residues in the CDR3. Germline CDR1 is GTSNPN and CDR2 is SVGIG (reference sequence). The CDR3 sequence: CAWRFQGETEAFF. CDR3 bases: TGTGCCTGGAGATTCCAAGGAGAAACTGAAGCTTTCTTT. Complete variable domain (other parts from reference TRBV30 and TRBJ1-1): SQTIHQWPATLVQPVGSPLSLECTVEGTSNPNLYWYRQAAGRGLQLLFYSVGIGQISSEVPQNLSASRPQDRQFILSSKKLLLSDSGFYLCAWRFQGETEAFFGQGTRLTVV.

Concerning this clonotype itself: At one of its ends the junction is not consistent with the germline gene, which may arise from a read error. V gene TRBV3-1 combines with J gene TRBJ2-7, with D unclear. This CDR3 contains 12 residues. CDR1 is LGHDT and CDR2 is YNNKEL in the germline V gene (reference sequence). In DNA, the CDR3 is TGTGCCTGCAGCCAAACCCGCTACGAGCAGTACTTC. Translated, it gives CACSQTRYEQYF.

This clonotype has a single count. The chain employs TRBV11-2 and TRBJ1-2, with TRBD1 matching over 7 bases. The V segment lost 5 bases and the J segment 4 bases; nucleotides outside the gene matches: 10. The CDR3 spans 15 residues. The V gene's germline CDR1 is SGHAT and CDR2 FQNNGV. In DNA form, the CDR3 reads TGTGCCAGCAGCCTCAGGACGGGACAGAGCTATGGCTACACCTTC. This sequence encodes CASSLRTGQSYGYTF.

The table lists this clonotype with many counts. The chain uses TRBV7-3 and TRBJ1-1, with 7 bases fitting TRBD1. V was pared by 3 bases and J by 6 bases, with 4 bases of the junction left unmatched. The CDR3 loop spans 13 amino acids. From germline, CDR1 is SGHTA and CDR2 FQGTGA. The CDR3 spells CASSLTGQAEAFF. DNA of the CDR3: TGTGCCAGCAGCTTGACAGGGCAAGCTGAAGCTTTCTTT.

Many counts were recorded for this clonotype. The chain combines TRBV12-3 or TRBV12-4 with TRBJ1-3; D is uncertain. Trimming took 3 bases from V and 4 from J, leaving 10 bases between them. The CDR3 is made up of 14 amino acids. The CDR3 nucleotides read TGTGCCAGCAGTTTGGGGAGGAAAGGAAACACCATATATTTT. It specifies CASSLGRKGNTIYF.

This clonotype was found many times. The CDR3 bases are TGTGCCAGCAGTAGCCAGGGGACCTATGGCTACACCTTC. Amino acid sequence: CASSSQGTYGYTF. This chain joins TRBV12-3 or TRBV12-4 and TRBJ1-2, with D possibly TRBD1 on 6 matching bases. V lost 5 bases and J 4 bases, leaving 11 bases between the germline ends. The CDR3 consists of 13 residues.

The rearrangement links TRBV5-1 to TRBJ1-2; 9 nucleotides align to TRBD1. Germline values: CDR1 SGHRS, CDR2 YFSETQ. The V and J ends lost 4 bases and 7 bases, in that order; junction bases with no gene match: 11. The CDR3 runs to 15 residues. CDR3 region: CASSGLPGQGPGYTF. In DNA form, the CDR3 reads TGCGCCAGCAGCGGACTGCCGGGACAGGGTCCTGGCTACACCTTC. Based on the CDR3 plus reference TRBV5-1 and TRBJ1-2, the full variable domain is KAGVTQTPRYLIKTRGQQVTLSCSPISGHRSVSWYQQTPGQGLQFLFEYFSETQRNKGNFPGRFSGRQFSNSRSEMNVSTLELGDSALYLCASSGLPGQGPGYTFGSGTRLTVV.

This clonotype was detected ten times or more. The chain carries TRBV7-6 and TRBJ2-1; the D is unclear. V lost 1 base to trimming and J lost 3 bases, with 10 bases between them. The CDR3 length is 15 residues. Germline assignment: CDR1 SGHVS and CDR2 FNYEAQ. DNA for the CDR3: TGTGCCAGCAGCTTAGGGCCTGGGGACTACAATGAGCAGTTCTTC. This gives the protein CASSLGPGDYNEQFF.

This clonotype was observed a few times. The rearrangement links TRBV18 to TRBJ2-2; TRBD1 aligns across 9 bases. The V segment lost 3 bases and the J segment 7 bases; nucleotides outside the gene matches: 3. This CDR3 is built from 14 residues. The germline gives CDR1 KGHSH, CDR2 LQKENI. CDR3 nucleotide sequence: TGTGCCAGCTCACCGGGACAGGGTGTCGGGGAGCTGTTTTTT. This gives the protein CASSPGQGVGELFF.

This clonotype was recorded many times. CDR3 DNA sequence: TGCGCCAGCAGCTGGGGGGGACTCCGACTTATGAACACTGAAGCTTTCTTT. It encodes CASSWGGLRLMNTEAFF. V and J are TRBV5-1 and TRBJ1-1; perhaps TRBD1 as D (5 bases). Germline V gene data show CDR1 as SGHRS and CDR2 as YFSETQ. The V end was cut by 3 bases, the J end by 0 bases, with 18 bases between. The CDR3 totals 17 residues.

The V and J genes are TRBV15 and TRBJ2-2; 7 nucleotides line up with TRBD2. This CDR3 spans 16 amino acids. Germline V gives CDR1 LNHNV, CDR2 YYDKDF (reference sequence). With V trimmed by 3 bases and J by 0 bases, 4 bases remained unmatched. The CDR3 DNA is TGTGCCACCAGCAGTACCGGGACTACGAACACCGGGGAGCTGTTTTTT. Translation: CATSSTGTTNTGELFF.

At least ten counts were recorded for this clonotype. The chain uses TRBV11-3 and TRBJ2-2; 8 nucleotides agree with TRBD2. Germline-derived CDR1 and CDR2 are SGHNT and YENEEA. Trimming at V came to 0 bases and at J to 0 bases, leaving 3 bases not matched to a gene. This CDR3 region has 17 residues. CDR3 sequence reads: CASSLEGAGANTGELFF. The CDR3 DNA reads as TGTGCCAGCAGCTTAGAAGGAGCGGGAGCGAACACCGGGGAGCTGTTTTTT.

This clonotype was seen ten or more times. V gene TRBV6-2 or TRBV6-3 combines with J gene TRBJ2-1; 13 bases are a match to TRBD2. The J segment lost 9 bases and the V segment lost 0 bases, leaving 8 bases of the junction unmatched. Germline values: CDR1 MNHEY, CDR2 SVGEGT. The CDR3 is made up of 17 amino acids. The DNA of the CDR3 is TGTGCCAGCAGTTACTCACGGACTAGCGGGAGCGCACGTGAGCAGTTCTTC. Amino acid sequence: CASSYSRTSGSAREQFF.

This clonotype was observed at least ten times. This chain links TRBV28 with TRBJ2-3; 9 bases map to TRBD2. Germline CDR1 is MDHEN and CDR2 is SYDVKM. V lost 3 bases, J lost 1 base, and 8 bases stayed unmatched. CDR3 length: 17 amino acids. The CDR3, as DNA: TGTGCCAGCAGTTTGACATCATGGACTAGCGGCACAGATACGCAGTATTTT. Its translation: CASSLTSWTSGTDTQYF.

The chain combines TRBV19 with TRBJ1-5; 9 bases fit TRBD1. CDR1 LNHDA and CDR2 SQIVND come from the germline V gene (reference sequence). The CDR3 runs to 15 residues. Unmatched junction bases numbered 10, after V lost 6 bases and J lost 7 bases. DNA for the CDR3: TGTGCCAGTAGCAGGGGGGGACAGGGCCGACAGCCCCAGCATTTT. Protein: CASSRGGQGRQPQHF.

This clonotype was counted a few times. The gene calls are TRBV5-5 and TRBJ1-1; D gene unclear. V lost 4 bases and J 0 bases, leaving 13 bases between the germline ends. Germline CDR1 is SGHKS and CDR2 is YYEKEE (reference sequence). The CDR3 length is 15 residues. The CDR3, as DNA: TGTGCCAGCAGCGACCAGGCAGTCATGAACACTGAAGCTTTCTTT. Translating gives CASSDQAVMNTEAFF. Full variable domain (rest looked up from reference TRBV5-5 and TRBJ1-1): DAGVTQSPTHLIKTRGQQVTLRCSPISGHKSVSWYQQVLGQGPQFIFQYYEKEERGRGNFPDRFSARQFPNYSSELNVNALLLGDSALYLCASSDQAVMNTEAFFGQGTRLTVV.